This T cell receptor beta chain comes out of a study of T cell responses to AZD1222 COVID-19 vaccine. TCRdb keeps only in-frame clones here, not all; method: immunoSEQ multiplex PCR. The repertoire holds 120,000 to 150,000 clones, with approximately 89% as singletons. This CDR3 is 16 amino acids long. CDR1 and CDR2 from the germline V gene are SEHNR and FQNEAQ (reference sequence). Deletions cut 1 base from V and 4 bases from J, with 13 bases between. The sequences come from peripheral blood, collected on day 0 of AZD1222 vaccination. The source is an adult in good health. The chain links TRBV7-9 to TRBJ1-4, with a tentative D call TRBD1 (6 bases). CDR3 coding DNA: TGTGCCAGCAGCTTAGGAAGACAGGATAGTAATGAAAAACTGTTTTTT. It translates to CASSLGRQDSNEKLFF.